This record looks at one T cell receptor beta chain sequence and its context. The sample originates from a study of cytomegalovirus exposure and HLA in healthy donors. Primers: 60 Vbeta forward and 13 Jbeta reverse. The repertoire was sequenced with immunoSEQ multiplex PCR; TCRdb's copy has only in-frame clones and lacks some. Among about 4,500 clones listed, over 70% were seen once. Trimming left V 4 bases short and J 8 bases short, with 10 bases between. Germline values: CDR1 SGHRS, CDR2 YFSETQ. The CDR3 is 12 residues long. The chain is built from TRBV5-1 and TRBJ2-1; no definite D call. Sequenced material: PBMCs. The TCR was taken from a middle-aged woman in good health and CMV-seropositive. Here the CDR3 reads CASSLPGDEQFF. Written as DNA, the CDR3 is TGCGCCAGCAGCCTTCCGGGTGATGAGCAGTTCTTC.